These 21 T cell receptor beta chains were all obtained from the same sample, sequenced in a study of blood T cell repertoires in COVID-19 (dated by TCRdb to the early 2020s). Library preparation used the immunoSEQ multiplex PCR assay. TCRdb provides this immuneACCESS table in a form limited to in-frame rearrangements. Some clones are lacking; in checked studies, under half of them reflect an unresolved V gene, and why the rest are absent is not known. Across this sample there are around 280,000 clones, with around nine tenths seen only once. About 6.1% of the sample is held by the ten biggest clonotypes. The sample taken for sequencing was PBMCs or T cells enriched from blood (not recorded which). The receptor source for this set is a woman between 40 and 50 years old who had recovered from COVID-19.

The CDR3: CASSQAGGGWGTEAFF. The CDR3 DNA sequence: TGCGCCAGCAGCCAAGCAGGGGGCGGTTGGGGCACTGAAGCTTTCTTT. The V gene is TRBV4-3, the J gene TRBJ1-1; 8 nucleotides align to TRBD1. Per the germline V gene, CDR1 is LGHNA and CDR2 is YSLEER. The CDR3 spans 16 residues. V was pared by 1 base and J by 4 bases, with 8 bases of the junction left unmatched.

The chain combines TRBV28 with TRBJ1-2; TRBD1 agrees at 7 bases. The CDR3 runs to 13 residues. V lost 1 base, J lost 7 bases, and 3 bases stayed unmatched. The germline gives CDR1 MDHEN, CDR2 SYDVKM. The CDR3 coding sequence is TGTGCCAGCAGTTTATCAGGGGGGCGTGGCTACACCTTC. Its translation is CASSLSGGRGYTF.

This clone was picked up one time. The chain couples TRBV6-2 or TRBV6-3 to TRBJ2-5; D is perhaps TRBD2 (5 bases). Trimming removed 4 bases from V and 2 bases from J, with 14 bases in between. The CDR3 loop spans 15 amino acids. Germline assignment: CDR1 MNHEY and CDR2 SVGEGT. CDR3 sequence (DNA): TGTGCCAGCAGTTGGGTCCGGAGGTTACAAGAGACCCAGTACTTC. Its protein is CASSWVRRLQETQYF.

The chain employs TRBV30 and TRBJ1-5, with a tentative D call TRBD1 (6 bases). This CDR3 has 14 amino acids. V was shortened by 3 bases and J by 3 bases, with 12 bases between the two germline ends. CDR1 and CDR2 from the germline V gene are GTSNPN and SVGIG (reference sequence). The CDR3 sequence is CAWSLQGNNQPQHF. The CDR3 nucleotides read TGTGCCTGGAGCCTACAGGGAAACAATCAGCCCCAGCATTTT.

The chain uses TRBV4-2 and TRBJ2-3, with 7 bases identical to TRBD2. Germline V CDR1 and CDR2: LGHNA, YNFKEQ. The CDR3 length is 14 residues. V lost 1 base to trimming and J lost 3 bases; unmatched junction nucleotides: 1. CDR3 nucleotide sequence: TGTGCCAGCAGCCAAGGGGGGGGTACAGATACGCAGTATTTT. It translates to CASSQGGGTDTQYF.

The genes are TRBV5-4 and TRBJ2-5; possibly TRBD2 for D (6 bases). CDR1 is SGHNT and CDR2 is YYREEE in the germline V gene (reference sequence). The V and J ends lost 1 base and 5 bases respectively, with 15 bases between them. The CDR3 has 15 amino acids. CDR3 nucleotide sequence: TGTGCCAGCAGCTTGCGTCCCGGGGGATGGGAGACCCAGTACTTC. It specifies CASSLRPGGWETQYF.

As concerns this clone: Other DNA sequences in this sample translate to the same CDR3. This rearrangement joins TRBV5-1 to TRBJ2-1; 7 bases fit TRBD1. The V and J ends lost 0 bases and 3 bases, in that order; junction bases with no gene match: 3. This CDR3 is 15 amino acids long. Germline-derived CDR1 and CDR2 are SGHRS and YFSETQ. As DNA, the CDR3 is TGCGCCAGCAGCTTGGCGGCAGGGGGCTACAATGAGCAGTTCTTC. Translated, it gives CASSLAAGGYNEQFF.

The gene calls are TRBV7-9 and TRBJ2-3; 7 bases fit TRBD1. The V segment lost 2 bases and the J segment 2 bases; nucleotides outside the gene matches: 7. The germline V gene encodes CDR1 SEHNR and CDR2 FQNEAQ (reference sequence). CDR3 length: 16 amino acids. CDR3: CASSLYKGGSTDTQYF. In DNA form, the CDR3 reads TGTGCCAGCAGCTTATATAAAGGGGGCTCCACAGATACGCAGTATTTT.

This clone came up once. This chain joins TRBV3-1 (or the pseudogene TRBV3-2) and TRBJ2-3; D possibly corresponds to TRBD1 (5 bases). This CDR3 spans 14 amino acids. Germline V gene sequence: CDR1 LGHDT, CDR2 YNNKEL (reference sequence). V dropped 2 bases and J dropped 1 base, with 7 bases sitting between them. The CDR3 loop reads CASSQTRGTDTQYF. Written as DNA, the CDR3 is TGTGCCAGCAGCCAAACCAGGGGCACAGATACGCAGTATTTT.

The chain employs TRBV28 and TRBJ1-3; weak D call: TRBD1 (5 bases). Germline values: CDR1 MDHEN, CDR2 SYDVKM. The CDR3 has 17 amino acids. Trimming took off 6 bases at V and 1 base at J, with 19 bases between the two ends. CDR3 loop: CASRRPPQASSGNTIYF. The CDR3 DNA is TGTGCCAGCAGACGGCCCCCACAGGCGAGTTCTGGAAACACCATATATTTT.

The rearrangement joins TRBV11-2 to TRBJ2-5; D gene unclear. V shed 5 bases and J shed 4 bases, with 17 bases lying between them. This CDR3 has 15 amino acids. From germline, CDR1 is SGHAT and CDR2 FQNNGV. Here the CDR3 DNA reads TGTGCCAGCAGCAATAGACTGAAATCTCCAGAGACCCAGTACTTC. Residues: CASSNRLKSPETQYF.

In DNA, the CDR3 is TGTGCCAGCAGCCCGCGGGACTTCAACACCGGGGAGCTGTTTTTT. Amino acids: CASSPRDFNTGELFF. V and J are TRBV9 and TRBJ2-2, with D maybe TRBD2 (6 bases). This CDR3 has 15 amino acids. V shed 4 bases and J shed 2 bases, with 12 bases lying between them. Germline V CDR1 and CDR2: SGDLS, YYNGEE.

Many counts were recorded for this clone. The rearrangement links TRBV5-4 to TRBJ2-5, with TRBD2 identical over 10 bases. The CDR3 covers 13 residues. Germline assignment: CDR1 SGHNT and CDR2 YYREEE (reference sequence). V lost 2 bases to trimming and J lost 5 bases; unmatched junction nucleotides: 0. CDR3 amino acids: CASSLLAGETQYF. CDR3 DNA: TGTGCCAGCAGCTTACTAGCGGGGGAGACCCAGTACTTC.

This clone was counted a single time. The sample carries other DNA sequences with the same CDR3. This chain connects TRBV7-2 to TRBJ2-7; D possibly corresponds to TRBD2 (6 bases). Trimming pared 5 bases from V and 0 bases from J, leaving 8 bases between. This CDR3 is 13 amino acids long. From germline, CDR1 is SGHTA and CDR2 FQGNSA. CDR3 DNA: TGTGCCAGCAGCCTGACTAGCTCCTACGAGCAGTACTTC. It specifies CASSLTSSYEQYF.

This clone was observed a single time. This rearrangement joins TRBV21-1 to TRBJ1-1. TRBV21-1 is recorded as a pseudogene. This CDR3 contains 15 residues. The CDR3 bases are TGTGCCAGCAGCACGTTTGAAGGGAGGGGCACTGAAGCTTTCTTT. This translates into CASSTFEGRGTEAFF.

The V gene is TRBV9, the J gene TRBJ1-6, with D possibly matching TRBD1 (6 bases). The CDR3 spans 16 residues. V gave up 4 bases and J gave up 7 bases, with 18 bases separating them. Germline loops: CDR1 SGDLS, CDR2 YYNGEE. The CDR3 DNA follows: TGTGCCAGCAGCCCGAGGGGGGGGGCACGGAATTCACCCCTCCACTTT. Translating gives CASSPRGGARNSPLHF.

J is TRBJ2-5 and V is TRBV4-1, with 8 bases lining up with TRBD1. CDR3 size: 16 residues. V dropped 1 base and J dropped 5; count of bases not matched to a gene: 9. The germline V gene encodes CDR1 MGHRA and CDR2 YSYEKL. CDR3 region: CASSQGRPGGFETQYF. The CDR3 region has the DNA TGCGCCAGCAGCCAAGGTCGGCCAGGGGGCTTTGAGACCCAGTACTTC.

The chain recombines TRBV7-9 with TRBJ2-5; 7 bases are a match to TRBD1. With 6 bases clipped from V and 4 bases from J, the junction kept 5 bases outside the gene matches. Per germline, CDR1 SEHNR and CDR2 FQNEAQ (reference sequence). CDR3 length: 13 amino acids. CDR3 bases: TGTGCCAGCAGTTCAGACAGGGTAGAGACCCAGTACTTC. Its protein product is CASSSDRVETQYF.

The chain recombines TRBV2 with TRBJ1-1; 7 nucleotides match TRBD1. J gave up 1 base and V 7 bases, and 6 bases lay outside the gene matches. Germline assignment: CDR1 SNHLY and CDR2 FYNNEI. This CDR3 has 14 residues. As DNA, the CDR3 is TGTGCCAGCAAGATCCGGGACAGGAACACTGAAGCTTTCTTT. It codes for CASKIRDRNTEAFF.

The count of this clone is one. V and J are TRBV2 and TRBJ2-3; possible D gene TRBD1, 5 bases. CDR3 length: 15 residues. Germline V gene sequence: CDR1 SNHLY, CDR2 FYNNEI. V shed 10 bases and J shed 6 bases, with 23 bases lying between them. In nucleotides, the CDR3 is TGTGCCATAGAACAGGCACCGGCGGTCGGTGATACGCAGTATTTT. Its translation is CAIEQAPAVGDTQYF. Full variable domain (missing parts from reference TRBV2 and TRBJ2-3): EPEVTQTPSHQVTQMGQEVILRCVPISNHLYFYWYRQILGQKVEFLVSFYNNEISEKSEIFDDQFSVERPDGSNFTLKIRSTKLEDSAMYFCAIEQAPAVGDTQYFGPGTRLTVL.

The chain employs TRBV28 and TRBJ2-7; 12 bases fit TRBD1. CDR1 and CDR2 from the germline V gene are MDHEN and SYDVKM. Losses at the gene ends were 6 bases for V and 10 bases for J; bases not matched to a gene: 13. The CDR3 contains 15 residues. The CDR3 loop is CASRRTGTGGASQYF. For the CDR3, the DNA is TGTGCCAGCAGGAGGACCGGGACAGGGGGCGCGAGTCAGTACTTC.